Here is one T cell receptor beta chain with its context. This sample was taken from a study of blood T cell repertoires in COVID-19. At the level of the study: From T cells, B-cell-depleted T cells, or PBMCs came the material, which was cDNA or gDNA.

Study processing details: Reference gene primer amplification gave estimated nucleated cell counts. The data were produced by immunoSEQ multiplex PCR, yet TCRdb's version contains in-frame clones alone and is incomplete. V, J and clone size reflect that table, while D and trimming were determined from the DNA. This repertoire shows 60,000 to 90,000 clones, approximately 79% found once; its top ten account for just over 2.5%. CDR3 length: 14 amino acids. The V segment lost 5 bases and the J segment 7 bases; nucleotides outside the gene matches: 6. CDR1 and CDR2 (germline): SGHVS, FQNEAQ. V is TRBV7-8 and J is TRBJ1-5; TRBD1 matches at 9 bases. This sequence was found in a human donor with acute or convalescent COVID-19. The donor label of this sample is uncertain. The source material was peripheral blood. This CDR3 reads CASSTDRGKQPQHF. CDR3 DNA: TGTGCCAGCAGCACGGACAGGGGAAAACAGCCCCAGCATTTT.